Below, one T cell receptor beta chain is given with its context. Its target is unknown. CDR3 size: 12 residues. V was clipped by 8 bases and J by 6 bases; unmatched bases: 5. The data belong to a study of response to subunit inactivated influenza vaccine. Study outcomes and limitations: A suggestion made by the authors is that each seasonal influenza vaccination recruits few new T cells.

TCRdb ran MiXCR on the RT-PCR reads and lists one entry per CDR3 protein. In the table there are about 500,000 distinct CDR3 sequences, 15% to 20% of which are singletons. V usage is TRBV12-3 or TRBV12-4 and J usage is TRBJ1-1; 8 bases are a match to TRBD1. This TCR was recovered from a man between 50 and 69 years old who received an inactivated influenza vaccine. The specimen was CD4+ T cells sorted from PBMCs, collected less than 30 months after vaccination. CDR3 in amino acids: CASGQGVAEAFF. In nucleotides, the CDR3 is TGTGCCAGCGGACAGGGAGTGGCTGAAGCTTTCTTT.